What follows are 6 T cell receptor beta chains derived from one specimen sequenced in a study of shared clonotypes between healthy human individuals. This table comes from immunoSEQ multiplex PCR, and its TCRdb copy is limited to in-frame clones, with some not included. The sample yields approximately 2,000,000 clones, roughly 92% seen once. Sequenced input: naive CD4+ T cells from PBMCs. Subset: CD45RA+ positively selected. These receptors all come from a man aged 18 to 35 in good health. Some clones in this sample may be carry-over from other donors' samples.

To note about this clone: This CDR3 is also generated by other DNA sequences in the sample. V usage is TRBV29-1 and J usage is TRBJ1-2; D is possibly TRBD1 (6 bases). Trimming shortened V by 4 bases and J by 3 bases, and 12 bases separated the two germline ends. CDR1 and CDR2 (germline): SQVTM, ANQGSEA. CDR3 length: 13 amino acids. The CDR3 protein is CSVGQGSDYGYTF. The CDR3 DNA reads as TGCAGCGTTGGTCAGGGGTCCGACTATGGCTACACCTTC.

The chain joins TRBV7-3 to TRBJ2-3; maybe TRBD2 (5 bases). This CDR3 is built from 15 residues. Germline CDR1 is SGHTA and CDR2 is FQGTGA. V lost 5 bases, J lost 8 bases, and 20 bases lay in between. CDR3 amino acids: CASSLGSGSLRTQYF. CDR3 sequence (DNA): TGTGCCAGCAGCCTAGGTAGTGGGAGTTTGCGTACGCAGTATTTT.

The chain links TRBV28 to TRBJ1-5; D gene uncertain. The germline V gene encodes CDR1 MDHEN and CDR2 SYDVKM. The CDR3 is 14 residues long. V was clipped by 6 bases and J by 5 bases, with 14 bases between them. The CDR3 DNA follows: TGTGCCAGCAGCCTTCCGGGCCCTCATCAGCCCCAGCATTTT. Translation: CASSLPGPHQPQHF.

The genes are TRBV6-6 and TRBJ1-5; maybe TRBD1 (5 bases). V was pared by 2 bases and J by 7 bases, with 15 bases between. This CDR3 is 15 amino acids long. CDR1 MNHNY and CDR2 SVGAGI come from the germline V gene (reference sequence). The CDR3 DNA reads TGTGCCAGCAGTTACGGCAGGGCGGGTGGACAGCCCCAGCATTTT. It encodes CASSYGRAGGQPQHF.

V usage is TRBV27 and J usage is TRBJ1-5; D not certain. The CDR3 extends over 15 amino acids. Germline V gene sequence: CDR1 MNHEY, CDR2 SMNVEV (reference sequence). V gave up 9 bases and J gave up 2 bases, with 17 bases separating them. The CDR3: CASRALGEGNQPQHF. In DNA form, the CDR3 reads TGTGCCAGTCGGGCCCTCGGGGAGGGCAATCAGCCCCAGCATTTT.

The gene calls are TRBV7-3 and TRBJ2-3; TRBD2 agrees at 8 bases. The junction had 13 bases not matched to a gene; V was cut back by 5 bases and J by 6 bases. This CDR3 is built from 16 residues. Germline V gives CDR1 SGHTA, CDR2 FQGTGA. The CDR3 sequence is CASSPQPGLVTDTQYF. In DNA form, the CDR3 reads TGTGCCAGCAGCCCACAACCGGGACTAGTAACCGATACGCAGTATTTT. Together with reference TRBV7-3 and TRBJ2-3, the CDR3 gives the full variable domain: GAGVSQTPSNKVTEKGKYVELRCDPISGHTALYWYRQSLGQGPEFLIYFQGTGAADDSGLPNDRFFAVRPEGSVSTLKIQRTERGDSAVYLCASSPQPGLVTDTQYFGPGTRLTVL.